This T cell receptor beta chain was observed in a study of control samples from healthy donors and cancer patients. Here immunoSEQ multiplex PCR was the method, and the copy in TCRdb shows in-frame clones only, minus some. Here the sample spans some 150,000 clones, 91% being singletons. Germline V CDR1 and CDR2: MNHNS, SASEGT. V was clipped by 0 bases and J by 0 bases, with 6 bases between them. This CDR3 comprises 15 residues. The clonotype originates from a woman aged 30 to 39 in good health. V and J are TRBV6-1 and TRBJ2-4, with D unclear. The sequenced sample was blood. DNA for the CDR3: TGTGCCAGCAGTGAAGCACGGACAGCCAAAAACATTCAGTACTTC. This sequence encodes CASSEARTAKNIQYF.